This entry lists 32 T cell receptor beta chains sequenced from one sample in a study of blood T cells in healthy people across ages (dated by TCRdb to the mid-2010s). The receptor library was made with 5' RACE. Sequencing relied on an Illumina HiSeq 2500. A second PCR of about 6 to 12 cycles was performed with a sample-barcoded 5' primer and a J-beta primer mix. TCRdb cleaned the public reads at Q25 with fastp, built clones with MiXCR and kept in-frame beta chains. Rows matching on CDR3 protein sequence are summarized as one entry with the most common DNA and genes. The sample contains 1 million or so distinct CDR3 sequences, around 25% of them found a single time. About 0.72% of the sample comes from the top ten. These records were also assigned to another study, of T cells of mothers and their children.

Specimen: blood. The receptors here all came from a girl aged 2 to 10 in good health.

This clonotype was picked up a small number of times. J is TRBJ1-1 and V is TRBV6-6; the D gene is possibly TRBD1 (6 bases). Per the germline V gene, CDR1 is MNHNY and CDR2 is SVGAGI (reference sequence). This CDR3 contains 13 residues. Trimming pared 2 bases from V and 10 bases from J, leaving 14 bases between. The CDR3 loop is CASSYGHQGTAFF. CDR3 nucleotide sequence: TGTGCCAGCAGTTACGGGCATCAGGGGACAGCTTTCTTT.

This rearrangement joins TRBV29-1 to TRBJ2-5; 10 positions match TRBD2. The CDR3 length is 13 residues. In germline, CDR1 is SQVTM, CDR2 ANQGSEA. Trimming took 7 bases from V and 4 from J; bases not matched to a gene: 6. The CDR3 region has the DNA TGCAGCGGTAGCGGGAGGACCATAGAGACCCAGTACTTC. Translation: CSGSGRTIETQYF.

The rearrangement uses TRBV20-1 and TRBJ2-1; 9 nucleotides agree with TRBD2. There are 16 residues in the CDR3. Germline V gives CDR1 DFQATT, CDR2 SNEGSKA (reference sequence). J gave up 1 base and V 7 bases, and 11 bases lay outside the gene matches. The CDR3 bases are TGCAGTGTCACAAGTCTAGCGGGAATGTCCTACAATGAGCAGTTCTTC. It is translated as CSVTSLAGMSYNEQFF.

The CDR3 protein is CASSLGSELGGANVLTF. The DNA for the CDR3 is TGCGCCAGCAGCTTAGGTAGCGAACTGGGTGGGGCCAACGTCCTGACTTTC. This chain links TRBV5-1 with TRBJ2-6; tentatively, D is TRBD2 (5 bases). The ends were cut back, 2 bases at V and 3 bases at J, with 15 bases in the middle. Germline V gene sequence: CDR1 SGHRS, CDR2 YFSETQ. The CDR3 is 17 amino acids.

This clonotype has a handful of counts. This sequence joins TRBV20-1 and TRBJ2-1; tentative D call: TRBD2 (6 bases). V dropped 3 bases and J dropped 3 bases, with 12 bases sitting between them. The V gene's germline CDR1 is DFQATT and CDR2 SNEGSKA (reference sequence). There are 14 residues in the CDR3. The CDR3 coding sequence is TGCAGTGCTAGTCTGCGGGAACTCTACAATGAGCAGTTCTTC. It translates to CSASLRELYNEQFF.

The chain has TRBV11-1 and TRBJ2-1, with a possible D match to TRBD2 (6 bases). Per the germline V gene, CDR1 is SGHAT and CDR2 is FQDESV (reference sequence). Trimming shortened V by 1 base and J by 7 bases, and 14 bases separated the two germline ends. CDR3 length: 15 amino acids. The CDR3 nucleotides are TGTGCCAGCAGCTTAGGAGGAGGGTTCGGGAATGAGCAGTTCTTC. Protein product: CASSLGGGFGNEQFF. The full variable domain, completed using reference TRBV11-1 and TRBJ2-1, is EAEVAQSPRYKITEKSQAVAFWCDPISGHATLYWYRQILGQGPELLVQFQDESVVDDSQLPKDRFSAERLKGVDSTLKIQPAELGDSAMYLCASSLGGGFGNEQFFGPGTRLTVL.

This clonotype was seen a few times. The V call is TRBV7-2, the J call TRBJ2-1; 7 bases are shared with TRBD1. CDR3 length equals 14 residues. Germline CDR1 is SGHTA and CDR2 is FQGNSA. V lost 6 bases, J lost 1 base, and 3 bases stayed unmatched. The CDR3 loop is CASREGASYNEQFF. CDR3 sequence (DNA): TGTGCCAGCAGAGAGGGGGCATCCTACAATGAGCAGTTCTTC.

This clonotype was detected a few times. This chain uses TRBV19 with TRBJ2-5, with D perhaps matching TRBD1 (6 bases). The CDR3 sequence is 13 residues long. The V gene lost 6 bases and the J gene lost 3 bases, with 11 bases spanning the gap. The V gene's germline CDR1 is LNHDA and CDR2 SQIVND (reference sequence). The CDR3 DNA reads as TGTGCCAGTAGCGCACGGACAGAAGAGACCCAGTACTTC. It codes for CASSARTEETQYF.

The chain combines TRBV28 with TRBJ1-1; the D is unclear. The CDR3 extends over 14 amino acids. V was cut by 7 bases and J by 7 bases, with 19 bases left in between. Per germline, CDR1 MDHEN and CDR2 SYDVKM. CDR3 sequence reads: CASTTISRLGEAFF. CDR3 DNA sequence: TGTGCCAGCACCACCATCTCACGGCTGGGTGAAGCTTTCTTT.

This clonotype occurred a few times. The rearrangement links TRBV11-2 to TRBJ1-4; D unclear. Germline CDR1 is SGHAT and CDR2 is FQNNGV. Trimming cost V 2 bases and J 8 bases, with 12 bases left between them. This CDR3 region has 14 residues. The CDR3: CASSLFWEKEKLFF. DNA of the CDR3: TGTGCCAGCAGCTTATTTTGGGAGAAGGAAAAACTGTTTTTT.

As regards this clonotype: The junction differs from germline at one of its ends, possibly a read error. The chain employs TRBV12-3 or TRBV12-4 and TRBJ2-5; TRBD2 agrees at 14 bases. The CDR3 extends over 15 amino acids. The CDR3 DNA is TGTGCCAGCAGTTTAGCGACTAGCGGGGGGGGAGAGCAGTGCTTC. Amino acid sequence: CASSLATSGGGEQCF.

This chain uses TRBV27 with TRBJ1-2; 10 bases fit TRBD1. Germline lookup yields CDR1 MNHEY and CDR2 SMNVEV (reference sequence). The V segment lost 5 bases and the J segment 8 bases; nucleotides outside the gene matches: 11. The CDR3 has 15 amino acids. Written as DNA, the CDR3 is TGTGCCAGCAGTCTACAGAGACAGGGGGCAAACGGCTACACCTTC. It specifies CASSLQRQGANGYTF.

The rearrangement uses TRBV29-1 and TRBJ2-7; D possibly uses TRBD1 or TRBD2 (5 bases each). From germline, CDR1 is SQVTM and CDR2 ANQGSEA. This CDR3 spans 12 amino acids. V lost 6 bases and J lost 5, with 14 bases in between. In nucleotides, the CDR3 is TGCAGCGTACAGAGAGGGGCGGACGAGCAGTACTTC. It specifies CSVQRGADEQYF.

About this clonotype itself: A junction boundary mismatches the germline segment, possibly from a read error. The chain joins TRBV6-5 to TRBJ2-5, with TRBD1 identical over 8 bases. The germline V gene encodes CDR1 MNHEY and CDR2 SVGAGI. This CDR3 comprises 15 residues. The CDR3 spells CASSYRDQGARSLFF. Here the CDR3 DNA reads TGTGCCAGCAGTTATAGGGACCAGGGGGCGCGATCACTGTTCTTC.

This clonotype was observed a few times. This chain joins TRBV2 and TRBJ2-3; TRBD1 or TRBD2 may be the D gene (5 bases each). The CDR3 covers 13 residues. Germline V gene data show CDR1 as SNHLY and CDR2 as FYNNEI. Trimming removed 8 bases from V and 4 bases from J, with 13 bases in between. DNA of the CDR3: TGTGCCAGCGGGGACCTAAAGGCAGATACGCAGTATTTT. Its translation is CASGDLKADTQYF.

The chain links TRBV12-3 or TRBV12-4 to TRBJ2-1; D remains unclear. This CDR3 comprises 16 residues. With 5 bases removed from V and 5 bases from J, the gap between germline ends came to 19 bases. CDR3 region: CASSPQIVGFDNEQFF. Written as DNA, the CDR3 is TGTGCCAGCAGTCCCCAAATAGTAGGTTTCGACAATGAGCAGTTCTTC.

V gene TRBV14 combines with J gene TRBJ1-4; no reliable D call. Trimming pared 0 bases from V and 7 bases from J, leaving 12 bases between. Germline loops: CDR1 SGHDN, CDR2 FVKESK. CDR3 size: 15 residues. The CDR3 nucleotides read TGTGCCAGCAGCCAAGATGGGTTTTTGACTGAAAAACTGTTTTTT. It specifies CASSQDGFLTEKLFF.

V is TRBV20-1 and J is TRBJ2-5, with a weak D call TRBD1 (6 bases). The CDR3 consists of 16 residues. V was cut by 2 bases and J by 5 bases, with 21 bases left in between. The germline V gene has CDR1 DFQATT and CDR2 SNEGSKA (reference sequence). CDR3 bases: TGCAGTGCTAGAAAAATTGGCCCTAGGGGGATGGAGACCCAGTACTTC. Protein sequence: CSARKIGPRGMETQYF.

This rearrangement joins TRBV4-3 to TRBJ2-5; tentatively, D is TRBD1 (6 bases). The J call is doubtful: the DNA matches TRBJ2-1 better. Per the germline V gene, CDR1 is LGHNA and CDR2 is YSLEER. The CDR3 contains 15 residues. CDR3 sequence: CASSSPPRGFDEQFF. In nucleotides, the CDR3 is TGCGCCAGCAGCTCCCCCCCGAGGGGGTTCGATGAGCAGTTCTTC.

The chain uses TRBV15 and TRBJ2-5; 7 bases are shared with TRBD2. TRBJ2-1 explains the end of the DNA better; the J call may be wrong. This CDR3 comprises 13 residues. Germline-derived CDR1 and CDR2 are LNHNV and YYDKDF (reference sequence). CDR3 region: CATSRDREGTQFF. CDR3 bases: TGTGCCACCAGCAGAGATAGGGAGGGAACGCAGTTCTTC.

This clonotype was recorded a few times. The chain carries TRBV9 and TRBJ2-3; weak D call: TRBD2 (5 bases). The CDR3 runs 20 residues. The V gene lost 0 bases and the J gene lost 3 bases, with 26 bases spanning the gap. Germline CDR1 is SGDLS and CDR2 is YYNGEE. The CDR3 coding sequence is TGTGCCAGCAGCGTAGAGAATGATTGGGCCTACGGGAAGCGGACAGATACGCAGTATTTT. Translation gives CASSVENDWAYGKRTDTQYF.

This clonotype has more than one count but fewer than ten. V and J are TRBV6-5 and TRBJ2-3; D remains ambiguous. V lost 7 bases and J lost 6, with 8 bases in between. CDR1 is MNHEY, CDR2 SVGAGI, per germline. The CDR3 covers 11 residues. CDR3 nucleotides: TGTGCCAGCACCCACTCGGATACGCAGTATTTT. It encodes CASTHSDTQYF.

The chain uses TRBV19 and TRBJ1-4, with no clear D. Germline-derived CDR1 and CDR2 are LNHDA and SQIVND (reference sequence). V dropped 2 bases and J dropped 8 bases, with 9 bases sitting between them. The CDR3 covers 13 residues. The CDR3 protein is CASSIIGGEKLFF. The CDR3 region has the DNA TGTGCCAGTAGTATAATTGGTGGCGAAAAACTGTTTTTT. Full variable domain (missing parts from reference TRBV19 and TRBJ1-4): DGGITQSPKYLFRKEGQNVTLSCEQNLNHDAMYWYRQDPGQGLRLIYYSQIVNDFQKGDIAEGYSVSREKKESFPLTVTSAQKNPTAFYLCASSIIGGEKLFFGSGTQLSVL.

This clonotype appeared a few times. One end of the junction is discordant with germline, which a read error may explain. The genes are TRBV10-3 and TRBJ2-3; D may be TRBD2 (5 bases). The germline V gene has CDR1 ENHRY and CDR2 SYGVKD. The CDR3 sequence is 11 residues long. The CDR3 region has the DNA TGTGCCATCAGTGAGCTAGCCCAATTCCATTTT. Residues: CAISELAQFHF.

This clonotype has just a few counts. This rearrangement joins TRBV29-1 to TRBJ1-1; D unresolved. Germline assignment: CDR1 SQVTM and CDR2 ANQGSEA. The CDR3 is made up of 12 amino acids. Trimming shortened V by 4 bases and J by 4 bases, and 10 bases separated the two germline ends. The CDR3 here is CSVVSSGTEAFF. In DNA, the CDR3 is TGCAGCGTTGTATCGTCTGGCACTGAAGCTTTCTTT.

This clonotype was observed once. This chain connects TRBV6-5 to TRBJ1-5; D may be TRBD1 (6 bases). V lost 6 bases to trimming and J lost 6 bases, with 18 bases between them. There are 15 residues in the CDR3. CDR1 MNHEY and CDR2 SVGAGI come from the germline V gene. This CDR3 is CASRRTQGTSQPQHF. The CDR3 coding sequence is TGTGCCAGCAGAAGGACTCAGGGGACGAGTCAGCCCCAGCATTTT.

This clonotype was seen only a few times. The chain joins TRBV9 to TRBJ1-6; the D gene is possibly TRBD1 (5 bases). Germline V gives CDR1 SGDLS, CDR2 YYNGEE. This CDR3 has 15 residues. V dropped 3 bases and J dropped 9 bases, with 16 bases sitting between them. Here the CDR3 DNA reads TGTGCCAGCAGCGCAAACTCTCTTGGGGGTTCACCCCTCCACTTT. Protein: CASSANSLGGSPLHF.

In its sample, this clonotype was seen a few times. The CDR3 bases are TGTGCCAGCAGCTTAGTGGGACTTCCCCTTAGTGAGCAGTTCTTC. Translating gives CASSLVGLPLSEQFF. The chain carries TRBV7-6 and TRBJ2-1, with D perhaps matching TRBD2 (6 bases). The CDR3 loop spans 15 amino acids. V dropped 1 base and J dropped 9 bases, with 16 bases sitting between them. Germline lookup yields CDR1 SGHVS and CDR2 FNYEAQ.

This clonotype was recorded once. The chain has TRBV7-2 and TRBJ2-2, with 11 bases lining up with TRBD2. V lost 1 base, J lost 6 bases, and 4 bases stayed unmatched. The CDR3 has 16 amino acids. Germline V gene lookup returns CDR1 SGHTA and CDR2 FQGNSA. The CDR3 sequence is CASSLVPSGGPGELFF. For the CDR3, the DNA is TGTGCCAGCAGCTTAGTCCCTAGCGGGGGGCCCGGGGAGCTGTTTTTT.

The chain carries TRBV29-1 and TRBJ2-7; 9 nucleotides align to TRBD1. Germline CDR1 reads SQVTM; CDR2 reads ANQGSEA. Losses at the gene ends were 1 base for V and 5 bases for J; bases not matched to a gene: 15. The CDR3 runs to 17 residues. The CDR3 spells CSVEVGDRVRGWHEQYF. CDR3 bases: TGCAGCGTTGAAGTTGGGGACAGGGTAAGGGGTTGGCACGAGCAGTACTTC.

This chain connects TRBV12-3 or TRBV12-4 to TRBJ2-1, with D perhaps TRBD1 (5 bases). This CDR3 is 16 amino acids long. Trimming pared 2 bases from V and 5 bases from J, leaving 16 bases between. This chain's CDR3 is CASSLWQGMRNNEQFF. CDR3 DNA sequence: TGTGCCAGCAGTTTATGGCAGGGAATGAGGAACAATGAGCAGTTCTTC.

The chain carries TRBV9 and TRBJ2-7; 8 positions match TRBD2. Germline values: CDR1 SGDLS, CDR2 YYNGEE. CDR3 size: 16 residues. With V trimmed by 0 bases and J by 0 bases, 5 bases remained unmatched. Written as DNA, the CDR3 is TGTGCCAGCAGCGTAGGGGTGAGCGGGAGCTCCTACGAGCAGTACTTC. Protein: CASSVGVSGSSYEQYF. The variable domain in full, with the rest retrieved from reference TRBV9 and TRBJ2-7, is DSGVTQTPKHLITATGQRVTLRCSPRSGDLSVYWYQQSLDQGLQFLIQYYNGEERAKGNILERFSAQQFPDLHSELNLSSLELGDSALYFCASSVGVSGSSYEQYFGPGTRLTVT.